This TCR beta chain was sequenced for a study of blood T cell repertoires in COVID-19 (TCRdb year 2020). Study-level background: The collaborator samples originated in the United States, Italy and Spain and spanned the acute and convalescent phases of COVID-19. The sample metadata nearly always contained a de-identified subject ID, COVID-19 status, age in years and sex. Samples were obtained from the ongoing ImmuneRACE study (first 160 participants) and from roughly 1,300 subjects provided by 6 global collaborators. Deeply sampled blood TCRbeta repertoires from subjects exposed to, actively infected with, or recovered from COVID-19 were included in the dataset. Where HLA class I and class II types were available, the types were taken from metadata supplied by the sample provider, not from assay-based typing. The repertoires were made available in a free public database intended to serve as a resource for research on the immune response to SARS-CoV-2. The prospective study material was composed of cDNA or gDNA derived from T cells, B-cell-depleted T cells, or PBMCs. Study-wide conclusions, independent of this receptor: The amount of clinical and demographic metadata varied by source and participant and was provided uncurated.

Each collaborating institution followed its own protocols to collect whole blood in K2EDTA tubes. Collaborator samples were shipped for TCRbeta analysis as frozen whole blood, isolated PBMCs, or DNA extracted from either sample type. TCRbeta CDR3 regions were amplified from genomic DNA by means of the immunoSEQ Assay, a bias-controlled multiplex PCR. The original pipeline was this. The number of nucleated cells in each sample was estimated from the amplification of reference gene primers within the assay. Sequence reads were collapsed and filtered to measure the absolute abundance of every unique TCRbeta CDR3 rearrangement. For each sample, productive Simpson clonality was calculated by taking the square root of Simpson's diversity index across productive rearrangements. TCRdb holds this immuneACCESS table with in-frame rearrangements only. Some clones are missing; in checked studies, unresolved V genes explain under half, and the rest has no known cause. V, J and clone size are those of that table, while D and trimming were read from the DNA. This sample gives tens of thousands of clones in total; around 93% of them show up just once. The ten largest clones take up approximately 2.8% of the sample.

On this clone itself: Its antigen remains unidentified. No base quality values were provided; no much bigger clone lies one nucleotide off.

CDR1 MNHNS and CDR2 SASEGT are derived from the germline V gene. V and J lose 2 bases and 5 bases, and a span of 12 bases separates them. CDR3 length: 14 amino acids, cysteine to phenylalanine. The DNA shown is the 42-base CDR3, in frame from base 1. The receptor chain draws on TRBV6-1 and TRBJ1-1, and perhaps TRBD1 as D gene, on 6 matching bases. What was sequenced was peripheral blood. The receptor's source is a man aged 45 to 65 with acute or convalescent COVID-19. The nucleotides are TGTGCCAGCAGTGAACTAGGGGGGGGGACTGAAGCTTTCTTT. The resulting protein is CASSELGGGTEAFF.